These 16 T cell receptor beta chains were all obtained from the same sample, sequenced in a study of blood T cell repertoires in COVID-19. The method was immunoSEQ multiplex PCR; TCRdb's version includes in-frame clones alone and lacks a portion of them. The sample lists roughly 290,000 clones, around 85% seen once, with 0.85% to 1% in the top ten. Sequencing was done on a sample of peripheral blood. The origin of the receptors is a human donor with COVID-19, enrolled during active disease. The donor label of this sample is uncertain.

The V call is TRBV5-4, the J call TRBJ2-5; D is perhaps TRBD2 (6 bases). Trimming stripped 1 base from V and 5 bases from J, with 15 bases between. This CDR3 is built from 15 residues. The germline V gene encodes CDR1 SGHNT and CDR2 YYREEE (reference sequence). The CDR3 here is CASSLNSGVVETQYF. The CDR3 coding sequence is TGTGCCAGCAGCTTGAATTCGGGAGTAGTTGAGACCCAGTACTTC.

V usage is TRBV29-1 and J usage is TRBJ1-1, with 9 bases aligning to TRBD1. This CDR3 spans 13 amino acids. Germline-derived CDR1 and CDR2 are SQVTM and ANQGSEA. Trimming removed 6 bases from V and 4 bases from J; junction bases left unmatched: 6. CDR3 loop: CSVGQGFGTEAFF. The DNA for the CDR3 is TGCAGCGTGGGACAGGGTTTCGGCACTGAAGCTTTCTTT.

The gene calls are TRBV24-1 and TRBJ2-1; the D gene is possibly TRBD1 (6 bases). This CDR3 spans 13 amino acids. The germline CDR1 and CDR2 sequences are KGHDR and SFDVKD. V lost 3 bases to trimming and J lost 12 bases, with 14 bases between them. DNA for the CDR3: TGTGCCACCAGTGATACTACAGGGATAGGGCAGTTCTTC. As protein: CATSDTTGIGQFF.

The rearrangement joins TRBV6-1 to TRBJ2-7; 11 bases line up with TRBD2. The length of the CDR3 is 15 residues. The V and J ends lost 2 bases and 7 bases, in that order; junction bases with no gene match: 7. Germline lookup yields CDR1 MNHNS and CDR2 SASEGT. The CDR3 loop reads CASSERGLAGWEQYF. CDR3 sequence (DNA): TGTGCCAGCAGTGAAAGAGGACTAGCGGGTTGGGAGCAGTACTTC.

This chain connects TRBV30 to TRBJ1-1; D is perhaps TRBD1 (5 bases). V shed 4 bases and J shed 0 bases, with 9 bases lying between them. The CDR3 length is 13 residues. Germline CDR1 is GTSNPN and CDR2 is SVGIG (reference sequence). This CDR3 reads CAWNGQMNTEAFF. The CDR3, as DNA: TGTGCCTGGAACGGACAAATGAACACTGAAGCTTTCTTT.

The V gene is TRBV25-1, the J gene TRBJ1-1; tentatively, D is TRBD1 (5 bases). The V end was cut by 1 base, the J end by 2 bases, with 11 bases between. CDR1 is MGHDK and CDR2 is SYGVNS in the germline V gene. The CDR3 spans 15 residues. CDR3 coding DNA: TGTGCCAGCAGTGAATTAACAGGTCCCAACACTGAAGCTTTCTTT. This sequence encodes CASSELTGPNTEAFF.

This clone has a single count. The chain has TRBV7-9 and TRBJ1-1; D is possibly TRBD1 (5 bases). The CDR3 is 15 residues long. Trimming shortened V by 0 bases and J by 0 bases, and 8 bases separated the two germline ends. CDR1 and CDR2 (germline): SEHNR, FQNEAQ (reference sequence). The CDR3 coding sequence is TGTGCCAGCAGCTTAGCGCAGGGTATGAACACTGAAGCTTTCTTT. Protein product: CASSLAQGMNTEAFF.

This clone was seen only a few times. This chain joins TRBV9 and TRBJ1-2; a weak D match, TRBD1 (6 bases). V shed 2 bases and J shed 4 bases, with 15 bases lying between them. The V gene's germline CDR1 is SGDLS and CDR2 YYNGEE. The CDR3 totals 15 residues. CDR3 sequence reads: CASSVRGTGPYGYTF. DNA of the CDR3: TGTGCCAGCAGCGTTCGCGGAACAGGGCCCTATGGCTACACCTTC.

V gene TRBV6-5 combines with J gene TRBJ2-7; possible D gene TRBD2, 5 bases. Germline CDR1 reads MNHEY; CDR2 reads SVGAGI. Trimming left V 0 bases short and J 3 bases short, with 15 bases between. CDR3 length: 16 amino acids. The CDR3 DNA reads as TGTGCCAGCAGTTACTCGGCGACCCTACGGGGCTACGAGCAGTACTTC. Its protein is CASSYSATLRGYEQYF.

V and J are TRBV6-4 and TRBJ1-1; TRBD1 matches at 7 bases. The CDR3 length is 13 residues. In germline, CDR1 is MRHNA, CDR2 SNTAGT. V lost 5 bases and J lost 1; bases outside the gene matches: 1. The DNA for the CDR3 is TGTGCCAGCAGTAGGACAGGGAACACTGAAGCTTTCTTT. Translating gives CASSRTGNTEAFF.

The rearrangement links TRBV7-2 to TRBJ2-7; TRBD2 might be the D (6 bases). The V and J ends lost 8 bases and 5 bases respectively, with 13 bases between them. The CDR3 loop spans 12 amino acids. From germline, CDR1 is SGHTA and CDR2 FQGNSA. This CDR3 reads CASSPRGDEQYF. CDR3 sequence (DNA): TGTGCCAGCTCTCCGCGCGGGGACGAGCAGTACTTC.

V is TRBV28 and J is TRBJ2-7; 9 bases are a match to TRBD2. From germline, CDR1 is MDHEN and CDR2 SYDVKM. This CDR3 is 15 amino acids long. The trim removed 6 bases at V and 5 bases at J, leaving 11 bases unmatched. CDR3 region: CASSLSGRFWDEQYF. The CDR3 bases are TGTGCCAGCAGCCTGAGCGGGAGGTTCTGGGACGAGCAGTACTTC.

The CDR3 sequence: CASSKTGLPTYEQYF. Written as DNA, the CDR3 is TGTGCCAGCAGTAAGACAGGGTTACCGACCTACGAGCAGTACTTC. The chain recombines TRBV27 with TRBJ2-7; TRBD1 agrees at 7 bases. This CDR3 is 15 amino acids long. The germline gives CDR1 MNHEY, CDR2 SMNVEV (reference sequence). J gave up 2 bases and V 5 bases, and 9 bases lay outside the gene matches.

This chain links TRBV10-3 with TRBJ2-7; 7 bases align to TRBD2. The CDR3 is 15 amino acids. V was clipped by 7 bases and J by 3 bases; unmatched bases: 12. The germline V gene encodes CDR1 ENHRY and CDR2 SYGVKD. CDR3 loop: CAITPSAGAYYEQYF. The CDR3 DNA follows: TGTGCCATCACCCCGTCGGCGGGAGCATACTACGAGCAGTACTTC.

This chain uses TRBV18 with TRBJ2-5; D possibly corresponds to TRBD2 (6 bases). Deletions cut 0 bases from V and 5 bases from J, with 10 bases between. Germline V gene lookup returns CDR1 KGHSH and CDR2 LQKENI. The CDR3 contains 14 residues. The CDR3 sequence: CASSPPWGEETQYF. CDR3 coding DNA: TGTGCCAGCTCACCACCTTGGGGGGAGGAGACCCAGTACTTC.

The rearrangement joins TRBV18 to TRBJ2-6, with 7 bases identical to TRBD1. Losses at the gene ends were 2 bases for V and 4 bases for J; bases not matched to a gene: 14. This CDR3 contains 19 residues. Germline V lookup: CDR1 KGHSH, CDR2 LQKENI. The CDR3 bases are TGTGCCAGCTCACCAGATGGAAGGACAGGACCCTCGGGGGCCAACGTCCTGACTTTC. Translation: CASSPDGRTGPSGANVLTF.